The 3 T cell receptor beta chains below were found in one sample sequenced in a study of blood T cell repertoires in COVID-19. The table came from immunoSEQ multiplex PCR; TCRdb's copy has only in-frame clones and leaves some out. The sample lists 200,000 to 300,000 clones; 60% to 75% were seen once. The sequenced material came from peripheral blood. All receptors derive from a woman aged 80 or over with acute or convalescent COVID-19.

This chain uses TRBV6-5 with TRBJ1-5, with D hard to call. CDR1 is MNHEY and CDR2 is SVGAGI in the germline V gene. The CDR3 is 13 amino acids. The V gene lost 8 bases and the J gene lost 5 bases, with 13 bases spanning the gap. The CDR3 DNA reads TGTGCCAGCCCCGTGGAGGCTGATCAGCCCCAGCATTTT. As protein: CASPVEADQPQHF.

J is TRBJ2-7 and V is TRBV7-9, with D possibly matching TRBD2 (5 bases). Germline lookup yields CDR1 SEHNR and CDR2 FQNEAQ (reference sequence). The CDR3 is 14 amino acids. V lost 3 bases and J lost 1, with 10 bases in between. The CDR3 loop reads CASSFDRGSYEQYF. The CDR3 DNA is TGTGCCAGCAGCTTCGACCGGGGATCCTACGAGCAGTACTTC.

The DNA for the CDR3 is TGCGCCAGCAGCCTACCGGGACTAGCTGCGTCCGAGCAGTACTTC. The encoded protein is CASSLPGLAASEQYF. The chain carries TRBV4-1 and TRBJ2-7, with 9 bases fitting TRBD2. After removal of 4 bases from V and 6 bases from J, the junction contained 10 bases not matched to a gene. The germline CDR1 and CDR2 sequences are MGHRA and YSYEKL. CDR3 size: 15 residues.